These 27 T cell receptor beta chains originate from one sample sequenced in a study of control samples from healthy donors and cancer patients. Sequencing was performed with immunoSEQ multiplex PCR; in TCRdb, only in-frame clones are kept and a portion is missing. The table lists fewer than 300,000 clones, approximately 80% of them singletons. The sequenced sample consisted of PBMCs. All receptors come from a woman aged 55-75 years with lung cancer.

The V call is TRBV7-9, the J call TRBJ2-7; 7 positions match TRBD2. CDR3 length: 15 residues. Germline values: CDR1 SEHNR, CDR2 FQNEAQ (reference sequence). The ends lost 1 base at V and 3 bases at J; junction bases unmatched: 6. The CDR3 region has the DNA TGTGCCAGCAGCTTAGAGGGCAGCGGGATCTACGAGCAGTACTTC. Encoded protein: CASSLEGSGIYEQYF.

V and J are TRBV10-3 and TRBJ2-1, with TRBD2 matching over 12 bases. The V gene end was trimmed by 2 bases and the J gene end by 1 base; junction bases not matched to a gene: 3. The CDR3 is 17 amino acids. The germline V gene encodes CDR1 ENHRY and CDR2 SYGVKD. In DNA form, the CDR3 reads TGTGCCATCAGTGAGACTAGCGGGAGGAAGTCCTACAATGAGCAGTTCTTC. It is translated as CAISETSGRKSYNEQFF.

V and J are TRBV23-1 and TRBJ2-2; the D gene is possibly TRBD2 (5 bases). TRBV23-1 is an ORF for which the function is uncertain. V gave up 4 bases and J gave up 9 bases, with 15 bases separating them. This CDR3 comprises 14 residues. CDR3 sequence (DNA): TGCGCCAGCAGTCCCATGAAGAGGGATCGGGAGCTGTTTTTT. As protein: CASSPMKRDRELFF.

The V and J genes are TRBV5-7 and TRBJ1-4; possibly TRBD1 for D (5 bases). TRBV5-7 is recorded as an ORF, its role being uncertain. CDR3 length equals 14 residues. The V end lost 0 bases, the J end lost 3 bases, and 6 bases lay between the germline ends. CDR3 amino acids: CASSLGDANEKLFF. CDR3 DNA sequence: TGTGCCAGCAGCTTGGGGGACGCTAATGAAAAACTGTTTTTT.

This clone has only one observation. The rearrangement links TRBV2 to TRBJ1-6; no firm D call. V was cut by 6 bases and J by 7 bases, with 10 bases left in between. The germline V gene encodes CDR1 SNHLY and CDR2 FYNNEI. The CDR3 loop spans 13 amino acids. The CDR3 reads CASRFTLNSPLHF. The CDR3 DNA sequence: TGTGCCAGCAGGTTTACCCTCAATTCACCCCTCCACTTT.

This sequence joins TRBV27 and TRBJ1-1; D not certain. This CDR3 is 12 amino acids long. Per the germline V gene, CDR1 is MNHEY and CDR2 is SMNVEV (reference sequence). V lost 5 bases to trimming and J lost 11 bases, with 15 bases between them. CDR3 DNA: TGTGCCAGCAGTCCAGGACGGAACGGGGCTTTCTTT. Translating it yields CASSPGRNGAFF.

As DNA, the CDR3 is TGTGCCAGCAGCCGGCAGGTAGAGACCCAGTACTTC. The encoded protein is CASSRQVETQYF. V usage is TRBV5-4 and J usage is TRBJ2-5; D ambiguous. Trimming took 4 bases from V and 4 from J, leaving 8 bases between them. CDR1 is SGHNT and CDR2 is YYREEE in the germline V gene (reference sequence). The CDR3 sequence is 12 residues long.

The genes are TRBV7-9 and TRBJ2-1; the match to TRBD2 covers 11 bases. CDR1 and CDR2 from the germline V gene are SEHNR and FQNEAQ (reference sequence). The J segment lost 8 bases and the V segment lost 5 bases, leaving 8 bases of the junction unmatched. There are 15 residues in the CDR3. The CDR3 loop is CASSTTSGSLDEQFF. DNA of the CDR3: TGTGCCAGCAGCACCACTAGCGGGAGTTTGGATGAGCAGTTCTTC.

The V gene is TRBV5-4, the J gene TRBJ1-6; no firm D call. Trimming cost V 1 base and J 4 bases, with 9 bases left between them. Germline-derived CDR1 and CDR2 are SGHNT and YYREEE (reference sequence). The CDR3 runs to 15 residues. CDR3 in DNA: TGTGCCAGCAGCTTGATTTCAGATTATAATTCACCCCTCCACTTT. This translates into CASSLISDYNSPLHF.

Regarding this clone: Just one base apart from a much larger clone, this may be a read error. V gene TRBV14 combines with J gene TRBJ2-2, with D unclear. Trimming removed 3 bases at V and 3 bases at J, with 2 bases between. This CDR3 has 12 residues. Germline CDR1 reads SGHDN; CDR2 reads FVKESK. CDR3 sequence (DNA): TGTGCCAGCAGCCATTACACCGGGGAGCTGTTTTTT. Translation gives CASSHYTGELFF.

The genes are TRBV5-1 and TRBJ2-3; D unclear. This CDR3 is 13 amino acids long. Germline V lookup: CDR1 SGHRS, CDR2 YFSETQ. Trimming took 5 bases from V and 0 from J, leaving 7 bases between them. The chain's CDR3 is CASRSTSTDTQYF. The CDR3 nucleotides are TGCGCCAGCAGGAGTACTAGCACAGATACGCAGTATTTT.

The sample holds a few counts of this clone. The V and J genes are TRBV6-2 or TRBV6-3 and TRBJ2-1; no definite D call. V was shortened by 4 bases and J by 3 bases, with 7 bases between the two germline ends. This CDR3 contains 13 residues. Germline V gene data show CDR1 as MNHEY and CDR2 as SVGEGT. The CDR3 protein is CASSLFYYNEQFF. Written as DNA, the CDR3 is TGTGCCAGCAGTTTGTTTTACTACAATGAGCAGTTCTTC.

This chain joins TRBV9 and TRBJ2-1; the match to TRBD2 covers 12 bases. CDR3 size: 17 residues. V lost 0 bases, J lost 4 bases, and 5 bases stayed unmatched. Per the germline V gene, CDR1 is SGDLS and CDR2 is YYNGEE. CDR3 coding DNA: TGTGCCAGCAGCGTAGAACCGGGACTAGCGGGTTACAATGAGCAGTTCTTC. Its translation is CASSVEPGLAGYNEQFF.

The rearrangement links TRBV20-1 to TRBJ1-1; perhaps TRBD1 as D (5 bases). V was trimmed by 3 bases and J by 2 bases, leaving 13 bases between them. Looked up from germline, CDR1 is DFQATT and CDR2 is SNEGSKA (reference sequence). The CDR3 extends over 14 amino acids. The CDR3 DNA is TGCAGTGCTAGTGGGGCGACAATTAACACTGAAGCTTTCTTT. Its translation: CSASGATINTEAFF.

V gene TRBV18 combines with J gene TRBJ1-2; the D is unclear. The V end was cut by 3 bases, the J end by 1 base, with 9 bases between. Germline CDR1 is KGHSH and CDR2 is LQKENI. The CDR3 sequence is 14 residues long. CDR3 sequence reads: CASSPDAVNYGYTF. CDR3 nucleotides: TGTGCCAGCTCACCTGACGCCGTTAACTATGGCTACACCTTC.

This chain joins TRBV5-6 and TRBJ2-3; tentatively, D is TRBD1 or TRBD2 (5 bases each). Per germline, CDR1 SGHDT and CDR2 YYEEEE. V was pared by 3 bases and J by 7 bases, with 9 bases between. The length of the CDR3 is 12 residues. As DNA, the CDR3 is TGTGCCAGCAGCTGGGGGTTGAATACGCAGTATTTT. It codes for CASSWGLNTQYF.

The chain has TRBV2 and TRBJ2-6; the D gene could be TRBD1 or TRBD2 (5 bases each). Germline V gene data show CDR1 as SNHLY and CDR2 as FYNNEI. The V gene lost 4 bases and the J gene lost 0 bases, with 16 bases spanning the gap. CDR3 size: 18 residues. In DNA form, the CDR3 reads TGTGCCAGCAGTGTAACCGGGACGGCGAGCTCTGGGGCCAACGTCCTGACTTTC. Its translation is CASSVTGTASSGANVLTF. Drawing the rest from reference TRBV2 and TRBJ2-6, the complete variable domain is EPEVTQTPSHQVTQMGQEVILRCVPISNHLYFYWYRQILGQKVEFLVSFYNNEISEKSEIFDDQFSVERPDGSNFTLKIRSTKLEDSAMYFCASSVTGTASSGANVLTFGAGSRLTVL.

The CDR3 region is CASSSTGQGTLEQYF. CDR3 nucleotide sequence: TGCGCCAGCAGCAGTACGGGACAGGGAACACTCGAGCAGTACTTC. The gene calls are TRBV5-1 and TRBJ2-7; the match to TRBD1 covers 9 bases. Germline loops: CDR1 SGHRS, CDR2 YFSETQ. The J segment lost 6 bases and the V segment lost 4 bases, leaving 11 bases of the junction unmatched. The length of the CDR3 is 15 residues. Full variable domain (outside the CDR3, taken from reference TRBV5-1 and TRBJ2-7): KAGVTQTPRYLIKTRGQQVTLSCSPISGHRSVSWYQQTPGQGLQFLFEYFSETQRNKGNFPGRFSGRQFSNSRSEMNVSTLELGDSALYLCASSSTGQGTLEQYFGPGTRLTVT.

The chain combines TRBV27 with TRBJ2-1, with D hard to call. The CDR3 totals 13 residues. V lost 6 bases and J lost 4, with 10 bases in between. The V gene's germline CDR1 is MNHEY and CDR2 SMNVEV (reference sequence). Here the CDR3 reads CASSRRAYNEQFF. The CDR3 region has the DNA TGTGCCAGCAGCCGGAGAGCTTACAATGAGCAGTTCTTC.

V and J are TRBV29-1 and TRBJ1-6; 7 positions match TRBD1. V shed 4 bases and J 10 bases; nucleotides not matched to a gene: 7. CDR1 is SQVTM, CDR2 ANQGSEA, per germline. The CDR3 sequence is 13 residues long. CDR3 nucleotides: TGCAGCGTTGGGGACAGTTGGGACTCACCCCTCCACTTT. Translation gives CSVGDSWDSPLHF.

The gene calls are TRBV11-3 and TRBJ2-2; 7 nucleotides match TRBD2. Germline V lookup: CDR1 SGHNT, CDR2 YENEEA. The CDR3 runs to 18 residues. The trim removed 5 bases at V and 0 bases at J, leaving 12 bases unmatched. The CDR3 region has the DNA TGTGCCAGCAGCCCTACAGCGGGATCGAGTGCGAACACCGGGGAGCTGTTTTTT. This translates into CASSPTAGSSANTGELFF.

This chain links TRBV9 with TRBJ2-1; 10 positions match TRBD1. CDR3 length: 14 residues. Trimming removed 4 bases from V and 7 bases from J; junction bases left unmatched: 5. Germline V gene lookup returns CDR1 SGDLS and CDR2 YYNGEE. The CDR3 sequence: CASSPSDRGNEQFF. CDR3 bases: TGTGCCAGCAGCCCTTCGGACAGGGGGAATGAGCAGTTCTTC.

This clone showed up just once. Other nucleotide sequences from this sample produce the same CDR3. The chain carries TRBV3-1 (or the pseudogene TRBV3-2) and TRBJ1-4, with a possible D match to TRBD1 (6 bases). In germline, CDR1 is LGHDT, CDR2 YNNKEL (reference sequence). The CDR3 contains 14 residues. Trimming removed 4 bases at V and 5 bases at J, with 11 bases between. The chain's CDR3 is CASSRGGPNEKLFF. In DNA, the CDR3 is TGTGCCAGCAGCCGGGGGGGGCCCAATGAAAAACTGTTTTTT.

CDR3 protein: CASRPPGQGSGEQYF. In nucleotides, the CDR3 is TGTGCCAGCAGGCCTCCGGGACAGGGGAGTGGGGAGCAGTACTTC. The chain is built from TRBV6-5 and TRBJ2-7; 10 bases are shared with TRBD1. The CDR3 runs to 15 residues. Germline CDR1 MNHEY, CDR2 SVGAGI. Germline trimming cut 6 bases from V and 7 bases from J; bases unmatched to any gene: 12.

The chain employs TRBV29-1 and TRBJ1-1; maybe TRBD1 (6 bases). Germline V lookup: CDR1 SQVTM, CDR2 ANQGSEA. The ends were cut back, 3 bases at V and 2 bases at J, with 16 bases in the middle. The CDR3 sequence is 15 residues long. CDR3 residues: CSVDNGHRVNTEAFF. CDR3 DNA sequence: TGCAGCGTTGATAATGGCCACAGGGTAAACACTGAAGCTTTCTTT. Variable domain in full (rest from reference TRBV29-1 and TRBJ1-1): SAVISQKPSRDICQRGTSLTIQCQVDSQVTMMFWYRQQPGQSLTLIATANQGSEATYESGFVIDKFPISRPNLTFSTLTVSNMSPEDSSIYLCSVDNGHRVNTEAFFGQGTRLTVV.

This chain links TRBV27 with TRBJ1-1, with 7 bases fitting TRBD1. Germline-derived CDR1 and CDR2 are MNHEY and SMNVEV (reference sequence). The CDR3 extends over 15 amino acids. The V and J ends lost 1 base and 1 base, in that order; junction bases with no gene match: 3. The CDR3 sequence: CASSLYRGANTEAFF. In DNA form, the CDR3 reads TGTGCCAGCAGTTTATACAGGGGTGCGAACACTGAAGCTTTCTTT.

There are a few counts of this clone. The V and J genes are TRBV11-2 and TRBJ2-1; TRBD1 matches 8 bases. Germline V CDR1 and CDR2: SGHAT, FQNNGV. This CDR3 is 15 amino acids long. J lost 0 bases, V lost 5 bases, and 3 bases had no gene match. In DNA, the CDR3 is TGTGCCAGCAGCGCCGGGACAGGCTCCTACAATGAGCAGTTCTTC. Residues: CASSAGTGSYNEQFF. The full variable domain, rest sourced from reference TRBV11-2 and TRBJ2-1, is EAGVAQSPRYKIIEKRQSVAFWCNPISGHATLYWYQQILGQGPKLLIQFQNNGVVDDSQLPKDRFSAERLKGVDSTLKIQPAKLEDSAVYLCASSAGTGSYNEQFFGPGTRLTVL.